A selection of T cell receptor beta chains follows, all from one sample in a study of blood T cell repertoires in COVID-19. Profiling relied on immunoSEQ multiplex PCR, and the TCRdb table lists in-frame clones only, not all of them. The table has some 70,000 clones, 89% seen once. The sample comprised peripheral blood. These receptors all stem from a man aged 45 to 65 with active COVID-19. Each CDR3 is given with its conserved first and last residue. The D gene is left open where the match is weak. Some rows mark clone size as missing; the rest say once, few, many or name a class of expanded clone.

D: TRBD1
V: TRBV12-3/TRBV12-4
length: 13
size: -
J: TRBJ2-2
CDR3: CASRRDSTGELFF
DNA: TGTGCCAGCAGACGGGACAGCACCGGGGAGCTGTTTTTT

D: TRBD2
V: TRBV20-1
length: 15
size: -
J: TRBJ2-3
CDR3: CSASPFAGGTDTQYF
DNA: TGCAGTGCTAGTCCGTTCGCGGGGGGCACAGATACGCAGTATTTT

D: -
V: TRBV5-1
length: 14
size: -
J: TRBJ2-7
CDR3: CASSWRDSTYEQYF
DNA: TGCGCCAGCAGCTGGCGGGACAGCACCTACGAGCAGTACTTC

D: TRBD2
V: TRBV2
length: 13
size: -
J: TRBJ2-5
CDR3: CASSESGGGTQYF
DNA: TGTGCCAGCAGTGAAAGCGGGGGGGGGACCCAGTACTTC

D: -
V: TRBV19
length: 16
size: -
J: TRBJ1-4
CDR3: CASSRRWDTSNEKLFF
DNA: TGTGCCAGTAGTAGGAGGTGGGACACCTCTAATGAAAAACTGTTTTTT

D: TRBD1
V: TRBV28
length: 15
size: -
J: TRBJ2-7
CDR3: CASSLWWDRGYEQYF
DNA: TGTGCCAGCAGTTTATGGTGGGACAGGGGCTACGAGCAGTACTTC

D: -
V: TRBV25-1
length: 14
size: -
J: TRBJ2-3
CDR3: CASSDLQGTDTQYF
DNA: TGTGCCAGCAGTGATCTTCAGGGAACAGATACGCAGTATTTT

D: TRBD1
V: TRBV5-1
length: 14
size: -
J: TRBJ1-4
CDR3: CASSLEGAGEKLFF
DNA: TGCGCCAGCAGCTTAGAGGGGGCCGGAGAAAAACTGTTTTTT

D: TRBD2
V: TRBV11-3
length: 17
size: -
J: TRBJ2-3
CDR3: CASSFGLAGGPTDTQYF
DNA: TGTGCCAGCAGCTTCGGTCTAGCGGGGGGGCCCACAGATACGCAGTATTTT

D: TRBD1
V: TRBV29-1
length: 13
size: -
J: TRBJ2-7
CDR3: CSVGRQGSGEQYF
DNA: TGCAGCGTCGGTAGACAGGGGTCGGGCGAGCAGTACTTC

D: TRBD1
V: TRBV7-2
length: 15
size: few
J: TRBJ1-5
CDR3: CASSFGTASNQPQHF
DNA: TGTGCCAGCAGCTTTGGGACAGCTAGCAATCAGCCCCAGCATTTT